The clone carrying this TCR beta chain has just one count. The data were taken from a study of blood T cell repertoires in COVID-19. Study summary: Spain, Italy and the United States supplied samples that represented acute and convalescent COVID-19. T cells, B-cell-depleted T cells, or PBMCs supplied cDNA or gDNA.

The V end was cut by 4 bases, the J end by 8 bases, with 11 bases between. There are 12 residues in the CDR3. Germline V gene lookup returns CDR1 SGHDN and CDR2 FVKESK. In the original processing: Using reference gene primer amplification, nucleated cell counts were estimated. Generated by immunoSEQ multiplex PCR, the TCRdb table keeps only in-frame clones and is missing some. D and trimming were read from the DNA, whereas the V and J calls and clone size are those reported in that table. The sample carries approximately 150,000 clones, under 95% recorded once. Sequencing used peripheral blood. The TCR sequence derives from a man aged 55 to 69 with active or convalescent COVID-19. This chain connects TRBV14 to TRBJ1-2, with D possibly matching TRBD1 (5 bases). CDR3 DNA: TGTGCCAGCAGCCTCAGCGGGGGAGGCTACACCTTC. The encoded protein is CASSLSGGGYTF.